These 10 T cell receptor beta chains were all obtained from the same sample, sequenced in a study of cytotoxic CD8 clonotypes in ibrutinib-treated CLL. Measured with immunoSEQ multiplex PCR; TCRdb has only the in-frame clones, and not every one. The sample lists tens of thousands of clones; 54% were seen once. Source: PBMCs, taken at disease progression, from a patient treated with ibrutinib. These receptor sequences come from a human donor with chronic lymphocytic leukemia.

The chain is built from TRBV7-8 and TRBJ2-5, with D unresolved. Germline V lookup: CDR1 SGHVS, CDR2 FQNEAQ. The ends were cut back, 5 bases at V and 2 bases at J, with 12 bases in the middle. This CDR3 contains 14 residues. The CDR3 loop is CASSHNKNQETQYF. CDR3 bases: TGTGCCAGCAGCCACAACAAGAATCAAGAGACCCAGTACTTC.

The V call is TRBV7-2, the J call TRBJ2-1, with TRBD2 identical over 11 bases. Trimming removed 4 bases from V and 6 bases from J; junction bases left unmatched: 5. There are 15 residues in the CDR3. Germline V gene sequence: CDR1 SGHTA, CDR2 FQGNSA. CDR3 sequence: CASSSAGLAANEQFF. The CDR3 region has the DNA TGTGCCAGCAGCTCAGCGGGACTAGCGGCCAATGAGCAGTTCTTC.

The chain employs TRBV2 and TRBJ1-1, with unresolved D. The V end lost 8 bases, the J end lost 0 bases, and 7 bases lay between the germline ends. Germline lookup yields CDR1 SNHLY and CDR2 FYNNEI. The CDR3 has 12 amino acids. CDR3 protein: CASVFMNTEAFF. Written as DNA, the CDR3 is TGTGCCAGCGTCTTCATGAACACTGAAGCTTTCTTT.

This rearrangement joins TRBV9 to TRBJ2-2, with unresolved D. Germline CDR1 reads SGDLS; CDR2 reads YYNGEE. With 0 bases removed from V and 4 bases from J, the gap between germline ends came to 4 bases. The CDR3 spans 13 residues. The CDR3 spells CASSVDPTGELFF. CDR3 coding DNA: TGTGCCAGCAGCGTAGACCCCACCGGGGAGCTGTTTTTT.

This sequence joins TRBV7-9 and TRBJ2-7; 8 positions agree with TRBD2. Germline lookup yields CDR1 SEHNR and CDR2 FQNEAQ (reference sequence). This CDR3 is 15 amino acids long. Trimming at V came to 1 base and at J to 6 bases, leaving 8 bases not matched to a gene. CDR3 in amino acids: CASSLVVAGKSEQYF. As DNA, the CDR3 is TGTGCCAGCAGCTTAGTGGTAGCGGGAAAAAGCGAGCAGTACTTC.

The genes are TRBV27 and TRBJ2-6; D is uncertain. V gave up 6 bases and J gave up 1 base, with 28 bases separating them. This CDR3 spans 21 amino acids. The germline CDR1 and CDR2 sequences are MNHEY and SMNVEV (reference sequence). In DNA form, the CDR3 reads TGTGCCAGCAGCCGTCGCCTGTTGTTAGGGTACCAAAATTCTGGGGCCAACGTCCTGACTTTC. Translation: CASSRRLLLGYQNSGANVLTF.

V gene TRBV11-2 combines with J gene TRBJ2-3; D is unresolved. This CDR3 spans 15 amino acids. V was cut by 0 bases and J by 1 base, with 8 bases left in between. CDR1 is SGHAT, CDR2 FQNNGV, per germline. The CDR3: CASSLEHDGTDTQYF. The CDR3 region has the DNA TGTGCCAGCAGCTTAGAACACGACGGCACAGATACGCAGTATTTT.

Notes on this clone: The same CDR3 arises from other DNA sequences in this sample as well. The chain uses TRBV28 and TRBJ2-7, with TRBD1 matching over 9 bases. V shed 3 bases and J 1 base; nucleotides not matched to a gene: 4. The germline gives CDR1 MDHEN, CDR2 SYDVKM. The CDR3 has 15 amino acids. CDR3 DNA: TGTGCCAGCAGTTTGGCCGGGACAGGGTCCTACGAGCAGTACTTC. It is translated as CASSLAGTGSYEQYF.

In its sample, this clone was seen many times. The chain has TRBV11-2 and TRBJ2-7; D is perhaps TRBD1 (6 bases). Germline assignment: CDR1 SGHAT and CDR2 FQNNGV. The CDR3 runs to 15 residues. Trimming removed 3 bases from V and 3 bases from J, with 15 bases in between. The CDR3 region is CASSFIGGGGYEQYF. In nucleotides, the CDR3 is TGTGCCAGCAGCTTTATTGGGGGCGGAGGCTACGAGCAGTACTTC.

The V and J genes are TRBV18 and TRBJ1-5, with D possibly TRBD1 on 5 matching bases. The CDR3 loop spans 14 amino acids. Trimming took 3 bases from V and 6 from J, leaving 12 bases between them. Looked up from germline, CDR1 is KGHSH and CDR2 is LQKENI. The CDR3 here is CASSPQGRGQPQHF. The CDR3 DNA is TGTGCCAGCTCACCGCAGGGAAGGGGTCAGCCCCAGCATTTT.